This section outlines one T cell receptor beta chain sequence together with its context. Its target is unknown. The junction departs from germline at one end; a sequencing error may be responsible. Primers used in a second PCR of about 7 to 12 cycles were a sample-barcoded 5' primer and a J-beta primer mix. Every molecule of cDNA carried a tag from a template-switch adaptor with 12 random nucleotides. Via MiXCR, TCRdb re-called the 5' RACE reads, giving one row per CDR3 protein. The profile shows around 870,000 distinct CDR3 sequences, roughly 26% of them singletons. The data were taken from a study of blood T cells in healthy people across ages. The study, taken as a whole, reports: TCR beta diversity correlated strongly with naive T cell percentage. Expanded clonotype changes were possibly confounded by unknown donor CMV status.

This CDR3 has 17 amino acids. CDR1 SGHAT and CDR2 FQNNGV come from the germline V gene. This TCR was recovered from a woman of 80 years or more in good health. The chain is built from TRBV11-2 and TRBJ2-4; 10 bases line up with TRBD2. Material for sequencing was blood. CDR3 bases: TGTACCAGCAGCTTAGATCAAGCTAGCGGGGGACCCAAGGGGCAGTACTTC. It encodes CTSSLDQASGGPKGQYF.